These 10 T cell receptor beta chains share one sample of origin, sequenced in a study of cytomegalovirus exposure and HLA in healthy donors. This PCR relied on a set of 60 Vbeta primers and 13 Jbeta primers. This table comes from immunoSEQ multiplex PCR, and its TCRdb copy is limited to in-frame clones, with some not included. The sample comprises about 110,000 clones, 74% of which are singletons, and roughly 15% rests with the top ten. Material: PBMCs. Receptors were obtained from a woman aged 35 to 49 in good health and CMV-seropositive.

V is TRBV5-1 and J is TRBJ1-1; D perhaps matches TRBD1 (5 bases). CDR1 is SGHRS and CDR2 is YFSETQ in the germline V gene. Trimming pared 0 bases from V and 2 bases from J, leaving 17 bases between. The CDR3 sequence is 17 residues long. CDR3 bases: TGCGCCAGCAGCTTGGTGCCTAGACAGCAGATAAACACTGAAGCTTTCTTT. It encodes CASSLVPRQQINTEAFF.

V and J are TRBV10-3 and TRBJ2-6, with a possible D match to TRBD2 (6 bases). This CDR3 has 15 amino acids. Looked up from germline, CDR1 is ENHRY and CDR2 is SYGVKD. Deletions cut 7 bases from V and 2 bases from J, with 12 bases between. In DNA form, the CDR3 reads TGTGCCATCATCGGGCCGGGGGCTGGGGCCAACGTCCTGACTTTC. Translation: CAIIGPGAGANVLTF.

This clone was counted only a few times. This sequence joins TRBV19 and TRBJ2-6, with D perhaps matching TRBD1 (5 bases). Germline assignment: CDR1 LNHDA and CDR2 SQIVND (reference sequence). The CDR3 covers 17 residues. Trimming took off 6 bases at V and 2 bases at J, with 17 bases between the two ends. The CDR3 loop reads CASSPIVGRAGANVLTF. CDR3 bases: TGTGCCAGTAGCCCAATCGTAGGCAGGGCTGGGGCCAACGTCCTGACTTTC. Variable domain in full (rest from reference TRBV19 and TRBJ2-6): DGGITQSPKYLFRKEGQNVTLSCEQNLNHDAMYWYRQDPGQGLRLIYYSQIVNDFQKGDIAEGYSVSREKKESFPLTVTSAQKNPTAFYLCASSPIVGRAGANVLTFGAGSRLTVL.

The CDR3 spells CASSSGTGINEQYF. The CDR3 DNA reads as TGTGCCAGCAGCTCCGGGACAGGGATCAACGAGCAGTACTTC. This rearrangement joins TRBV7-2 to TRBJ2-7; 9 nucleotides agree with TRBD1. V shed 4 bases, J shed 5 bases, and the junction held 6 bases outside the gene matches. Germline assignment: CDR1 SGHTA and CDR2 FQGNSA. The CDR3 totals 14 residues.

The chain couples TRBV14 to TRBJ2-7; TRBD1 matches at 7 bases. V shed 4 bases and J 3 bases; nucleotides not matched to a gene: 6. The CDR3 has 14 amino acids. Germline loops: CDR1 SGHDN, CDR2 FVKESK. The CDR3 DNA follows: TGTGCCAGCAGCCCTAGACAGGGATACTACGAGCAGTACTTC. It encodes CASSPRQGYYEQYF. Full variable domain (outside the CDR3, taken from reference TRBV14 and TRBJ2-7): EAGVTQFPSHSVIEKGQTVTLRCDPISGHDNLYWYRRVMGKEIKFLLHFVKESKQDESGMPNNRFLAERTGGTYSTLKVQPAELEDSGVYFCASSPRQGYYEQYFGPGTRLTVT.

The chain has TRBV4-3 and TRBJ1-4, with 10 bases lining up with TRBD1. Germline CDR1 reads LGHNA; CDR2 reads YSLEER. After removal of 0 bases from V and 8 bases from J, the junction contained 6 bases not matched to a gene. This CDR3 contains 16 residues. The CDR3 coding sequence is TGCGCCAGCAGCCAAGAAGTGGGACAGGGGAACGAAAAACTGTTTTTT. It is translated as CASSQEVGQGNEKLFF.

This clone was seen just once. The chain joins TRBV12-5 to TRBJ2-5, with D perhaps TRBD2 (7 bases). V lost 6 bases and J 8 bases, leaving 19 bases between the germline ends. Germline CDR1 reads LGHNT; CDR2 reads FRNRAP. The length of the CDR3 is 14 residues. The CDR3 loop reads CASGFGGGRDTQYF. The CDR3 DNA reads as TGTGCTAGTGGATTTGGCGGGGGCCGGGATACCCAGTACTTC. Drawing the rest from reference TRBV12-5 and TRBJ2-5, the complete variable domain is DARVTQTPRHKVTEMGQEVTMRCQPILGHNTVFWYRQTMMQGLELLAYFRNRAPLDDSGMPKDRFSAEMPDATLATLKIQPSEPRDSAVYFCASGFGGGRDTQYFGPGTRLLVL.

This rearrangement joins TRBV5-6 to TRBJ2-6, with D possibly matching TRBD1 (6 bases). The CDR3 consists of 16 residues. Trimming took 4 bases from V and 2 from J, leaving 13 bases between them. Per germline, CDR1 SGHDT and CDR2 YYEEEE. The DNA for the CDR3 is TGTGCCAGCAGCAATACTAACAGGGCTGGGGCCAACGTCCTGACTTTC. Translating it yields CASSNTNRAGANVLTF.

The chain employs TRBV23-1 and TRBJ1-6, with 8 bases lining up with TRBD1. TRBV23-1 is identified as an open reading frame with a role that is uncertain. V trimming: 7 bases; J trimming: 0 bases; junction bases outside the gene matches: 8. CDR3 length equals 17 residues. CDR3 nucleotides: TGCGCCAGCAAGGCCGGAACAGGGGGCTCCTATAATTCACCCCTCCACTTT. As protein: CASKAGTGGSYNSPLHF.

The chain carries TRBV18 and TRBJ1-6; 9 bases match TRBD1. Germline V CDR1 and CDR2: KGHSH, LQKENI. Germline trimming cut 3 bases from V and 3 bases from J; bases unmatched to any gene: 9. This CDR3 comprises 18 residues. The DNA for the CDR3 is TGTGCCAGCTCACCCCAAGACAGGGGGGCTAGCTATAATTCACCCCTCCACTTT. This codes for CASSPQDRGASYNSPLHF.